Listed here is a single TCR beta chain. The data belong to a study of blood T cell repertoires in COVID-19. Overall study: There were acute and convalescent COVID-19 samples, and they came from the United States, Italy and Spain.

Original analysis: The authors estimated nucleated cell counts from reference gene primer amplification. Only in-frame clones appear in the TCRdb table, and some are missing; sequencing was by immunoSEQ multiplex PCR. D and trimming were read from the DNA, whereas the V and J calls and clone size are those reported in that table. The sample records more than 150,000 clones, more than 70% being singletons. Trimming cost V 6 bases and J 2 bases; bases outside gene matches: 4. CDR3 size: 13 residues. This TCR was recovered from a woman of 80 years or more with active or convalescent COVID-19. Sequences were obtained from peripheral blood. The chain uses TRBV12-3 or TRBV12-4 and TRBJ2-7, with 7 bases identical to TRBD1. CDR3 protein: CASSRTGPYEQYF. DNA of the CDR3: TGTGCCAGCAGCCGGACAGGCCCCTACGAGCAGTACTTC.